Each of the 32 T cell receptor beta chains below was sequenced from the same sample in a study of blood T cell repertoires in COVID-19. The repertoire was sequenced with immunoSEQ multiplex PCR; TCRdb's copy has only in-frame clones and lacks some. The data hold 150,000 or so clones, with roughly nine tenths observed a single time. The sequenced material came from peripheral blood. The receptors shown here come from a man between 18 and 29 years old with COVID-19, enrolled during active disease.

The rearrangement uses TRBV2 and TRBJ2-2; possible D gene TRBD1, 5 bases. The germline V gene has CDR1 SNHLY and CDR2 FYNNEI. The CDR3 has 16 residues. V gave up 2 bases and J gave up 1 base, with 11 bases separating them. Here the CDR3 DNA reads TGTGCCAGCAGTGAAATGGGCGGACAGAACACCGGGGAGCTGTTTTTT. It encodes CASSEMGGQNTGELFF. Full variable domain (outside the CDR3, taken from reference TRBV2 and TRBJ2-2): EPEVTQTPSHQVTQMGQEVILRCVPISNHLYFYWYRQILGQKVEFLVSFYNNEISEKSEIFDDQFSVERPDGSNFTLKIRSTKLEDSAMYFCASSEMGGQNTGELFFGEGSRLTVL.

The chain carries TRBV13 and TRBJ2-2; D is possibly TRBD2 (5 bases). The CDR3 has 14 residues. The ends were cut back, 3 bases at V and 1 base at J, with 6 bases in the middle. Germline V CDR1 and CDR2: PRHDT, FYEKMQ (reference sequence). In DNA, the CDR3 is TGTGCCAGCAGCTTTGGAGGGAACACCGGGGAGCTGTTTTTT. It yields the protein CASSFGGNTGELFF.

The rearrangement links TRBV9 to TRBJ2-7; no clear D. The CDR3 consists of 17 residues. Per the germline V gene, CDR1 is SGDLS and CDR2 is YYNGEE. V gave up 0 bases and J gave up 2 bases, with 18 bases separating them. For the CDR3, the DNA is TGTGCCAGCAGCGTAGACGGTCGCCCCGGGTGGACCTACGAGCAGTACTTC. Protein product: CASSVDGRPGWTYEQYF.

The chain employs TRBV4-1 and TRBJ1-5; TRBD1 matches 8 bases. CDR3 length: 16 amino acids. Germline CDR1 is MGHRA and CDR2 is YSYEKL. The V and J ends lost 1 base and 2 bases, in that order; junction bases with no gene match: 4. In DNA form, the CDR3 reads TGCGCCAGCAGCCAAGGAGACAGGGGTGGCAATCAGCCCCAGCATTTT. It translates to CASSQGDRGGNQPQHF.

The chain employs TRBV7-2 and TRBJ2-2, with TRBD1 identical over 8 bases. Per the germline V gene, CDR1 is SGHTA and CDR2 is FQGNSA. J gave up 4 bases and V 2 bases, and 3 bases lay outside the gene matches. This CDR3 has 15 residues. CDR3 sequence reads: CASSLLTGATGELFF. The CDR3 DNA sequence: TGTGCCAGCAGCTTATTGACAGGGGCCACCGGGGAGCTGTTTTTT. The entire variable domain, with the rest obtained from reference TRBV7-2 and TRBJ2-2, is as follows: GAGVSQSPSNKVTEKGKDVELRCDPISGHTALYWYRQSLGQGLEFLIYFQGNSAPDKSGLPSDRFSAERTGGSVSTLTIQRTQQEDSAVYLCASSLLTGATGELFFGEGSRLTVL.

The V and J genes are TRBV25-1 and TRBJ1-3; D unclear. The germline V gene has CDR1 MGHDK and CDR2 SYGVNS. V was clipped by 5 bases and J by 5 bases, with 10 bases between them. The CDR3 is 13 residues long. The DNA of the CDR3 is TGTGCCAGCAGTACGGGAGTTAGAAACACCATATATTTT. It encodes CASSTGVRNTIYF.

This chain links TRBV7-9 with TRBJ1-1; the match to TRBD1 covers 10 bases. Germline-derived CDR1 and CDR2 are SEHNR and FQNEAQ (reference sequence). CDR3 length: 15 amino acids. J was trimmed by 2 bases and V by 5 bases; bases with no gene match: 5. The chain's CDR3 is CASSRDRGTNTEAFF. The CDR3 DNA reads TGTGCCAGCAGCCGGGACAGGGGTACCAACACTGAAGCTTTCTTT.

Here the CDR3 reads CASSYQPPQASYEQYF. CDR3 sequence (DNA): TGTGCCAGCAGTTACCAGCCCCCACAGGCCTCCTACGAGCAGTACTTC. This chain connects TRBV6-5 to TRBJ2-7; D is possibly TRBD1 (5 bases). Germline V CDR1 and CDR2: MNHEY, SVGAGI. The V end lost 2 bases, the J end lost 0 bases, and 14 bases lay between the germline ends. The CDR3 contains 16 residues.

The CDR3 protein is CASSELAGDTGELFF. CDR3 nucleotides: TGTGCCAGCAGTGAACTAGCGGGAGACACCGGGGAGCTGTTTTTT. This sequence joins TRBV6-1 and TRBJ2-2, with 10 bases lining up with TRBD2. J gave up 3 bases and V 2 bases, and 0 bases lay outside the gene matches. The CDR3 totals 15 residues. Germline loops: CDR1 MNHNS, CDR2 SASEGT.

CDR3: CASSRTRTSGSGEQYF. For the CDR3, the DNA is TGTGCCAGCAGCCGTACCCGGACTAGCGGGAGTGGCGAGCAGTACTTC. The gene calls are TRBV3-1 (or the pseudogene TRBV3-2) and TRBJ2-7; TRBD2 agrees at 13 bases. After removal of 4 bases from V and 6 bases from J, the junction contained 9 bases not matched to a gene. This CDR3 is 16 amino acids long. Germline V gives CDR1 LGHDT, CDR2 YNNKEL (reference sequence).

The chain links TRBV6-2 or TRBV6-3 to TRBJ2-7; D gene unclear. Germline V gives CDR1 MNHEY, CDR2 SVGEGT. The V and J ends lost 5 bases and 1 base respectively, with 3 bases between them. CDR3 length: 11 amino acids. CDR3 region: CASSHSYEQYF. The CDR3 region has the DNA TGTGCCAGCAGTCATTCCTACGAGCAGTACTTC.

The chain links TRBV10-2 to TRBJ2-1; perhaps TRBD2 as D (5 bases). The CDR3 is made up of 15 amino acids. Germline V lookup: CDR1 WSHSY, CDR2 SAAADI. Trimming took off 6 bases at V and 0 bases at J, with 12 bases between the two ends. In DNA, the CDR3 is TGCGCCAGCAGACGCGGGTCGAGCTCCTACAATGAGCAGTTCTTC. Its protein is CASRRGSSSYNEQFF.

The rearrangement links TRBV10-3 to TRBJ1-4, with 10 bases aligning to TRBD1. The CDR3 spans 14 residues. The germline V gene has CDR1 ENHRY and CDR2 SYGVKD. Trimming removed 7 bases from V and 8 bases from J; junction bases left unmatched: 7. In nucleotides, the CDR3 is TGTGCCATCAATGACAGGGGGCCGATGGAAAAACTGTTTTTT. Its protein is CAINDRGPMEKLFF.

The chain employs TRBV27 and TRBJ2-7; 10 bases map to TRBD2. V was pared by 5 bases and J by 3 bases, with 7 bases of the junction left unmatched. This CDR3 comprises 15 residues. Germline CDR1 reads MNHEY; CDR2 reads SMNVEV (reference sequence). CDR3 coding DNA: TGTGCCAGCAGTACTCGACTAGCGGGTTTCTACGAGCAGTACTTC. The encoded protein is CASSTRLAGFYEQYF.

V and J are TRBV7-2 and TRBJ1-3, with a possible D match to TRBD1 (5 bases). The CDR3 runs to 18 residues. Germline values: CDR1 SGHTA, CDR2 FQGNSA. Trimming left V 1 base short and J 0 bases short, with 16 bases between. CDR3 nucleotide sequence: TGTGCCAGCAGCTTAGAGGGCCAAGGGGTGAGCTCTGGAAACACCATATATTTT. Translated, it gives CASSLEGQGVSSGNTIYF.

The gene calls are TRBV12-5 and TRBJ1-1; D ambiguous. The CDR3 covers 18 residues. Germline CDR1 reads LGHNT; CDR2 reads FRNRAP. Trimming left V 0 bases short and J 0 bases short, with 17 bases between. The CDR3 region has the DNA TGTGCTAGTGGTTTGGTAATGGGAGGATCTATTATGAACACTGAAGCTTTCTTT. This gives the protein CASGLVMGGSIMNTEAFF.

This chain joins TRBV5-1 and TRBJ2-1, with 11 bases that match TRBD2. Losses at the gene ends were 3 bases for V and 3 bases for J; bases not matched to a gene: 5. The CDR3 is made up of 16 amino acids. Germline CDR1 reads SGHRS; CDR2 reads YFSETQ. The CDR3 region has the DNA TGCGCCAGCAGCTGGGCCGGGACTAGCGGCTACAATGAGCAGTTCTTC. This sequence encodes CASSWAGTSGYNEQFF.

The J gene is TRBJ2-3, the V gene TRBV7-2; TRBD2 matches 9 bases. Germline values: CDR1 SGHTA, CDR2 FQGNSA. The V gene end was trimmed by 0 bases and the J gene end by 2 bases; junction bases not matched to a gene: 9. This CDR3 region has 18 residues. The CDR3 here is CASSLAFVASGVTDTQYF. The CDR3 DNA reads as TGTGCCAGCAGCTTAGCGTTTGTGGCTAGCGGGGTCACAGATACGCAGTATTTT.

The rearrangement links TRBV27 to TRBJ1-2, with D perhaps TRBD1 (5 bases). CDR1 MNHEY and CDR2 SMNVEV come from the germline V gene (reference sequence). The V end was cut by 5 bases, the J end by 8 bases, with 18 bases between. This CDR3 spans 14 amino acids. In DNA, the CDR3 is TGTGCCAGCAGTCCCACAGCCAGGGCGAAGGGCTACACCTTC. It yields the protein CASSPTARAKGYTF.

The chain's CDR3 is CASSEDLWDRERETQYF. The CDR3 nucleotides are TGTGCCAGCAGTGAAGACCTTTGGGACAGGGAACGAGAGACCCAGTACTTC. This rearrangement joins TRBV25-1 to TRBJ2-5; the match to TRBD1 covers 9 bases. The CDR3 extends over 17 amino acids. Germline-derived CDR1 and CDR2 are MGHDK and SYGVNS. V was pared by 2 bases and J by 4 bases, with 11 bases of the junction left unmatched.

The chain has TRBV5-4 and TRBJ2-5, with unresolved D. The CDR3 extends over 12 amino acids. Trimming took off 0 bases at V and 7 bases at J, with 7 bases between the two ends. Germline V gene sequence: CDR1 SGHNT, CDR2 YYREEE (reference sequence). The CDR3 loop reads CASSLAEATQYF. The CDR3 DNA reads TGTGCCAGCAGCTTGGCCGAAGCGACCCAGTACTTC.

The chain couples TRBV10-3 to TRBJ2-3; 9 bases line up with TRBD2. Trimming removed 6 bases from V and 5 bases from J; junction bases left unmatched: 6. The CDR3 has 14 residues. The germline V gene has CDR1 ENHRY and CDR2 SYGVKD. Here the CDR3 reads CAIRTSGGEDTQYF. The CDR3 DNA follows: TGTGCCATCAGGACTAGCGGCGGTGAAGATACGCAGTATTTT.

The rearrangement joins TRBV7-7 to TRBJ2-7; the D gene is possibly TRBD2 (7 bases). With 5 bases removed from V and 2 bases from J, the gap between germline ends came to 16 bases. CDR1 is SSHAT, CDR2 FNYEAQ, per germline (reference sequence). The CDR3 is 15 amino acids. This CDR3 reads CASSQARGATYEQYF. CDR3 coding DNA: TGTGCCAGCAGCCAAGCCCGGGGGGCCACCTACGAGCAGTACTTC.

This chain joins TRBV4-2 and TRBJ2-1, with 11 bases matching TRBD2. V shed 1 base and J 8 bases; nucleotides not matched to a gene: 13. The CDR3 consists of 18 residues. The germline V gene encodes CDR1 LGHNA and CDR2 YNFKEQ. The CDR3 protein is CASSQGDIAGGPVHEQFF. In nucleotides, the CDR3 is TGTGCCAGCAGCCAAGGGGATATAGCGGGAGGGCCAGTACATGAGCAGTTCTTC.

This clone was detected only once. The chain joins TRBV28 to TRBJ2-4; D is possibly TRBD2 (6 bases). This CDR3 region has 16 residues. Trimming took 2 bases from V and 1 from J, leaving 12 bases between them. The V gene's germline CDR1 is MDHEN and CDR2 SYDVKM. The CDR3: CASSLVGGEAKNIQYF. The DNA for the CDR3 is TGTGCCAGCAGTTTAGTCGGGGGAGAGGCCAAAAACATTCAGTACTTC.

The chain uses TRBV7-9 and TRBJ2-7; 10 bases fit TRBD1. The CDR3 is made up of 14 amino acids. J lost 4 bases, V lost 4 bases, and 4 bases had no gene match. Germline CDR1 SEHNR, CDR2 FQNEAQ (reference sequence). This CDR3 is CASSSRDRGYEQYF. CDR3 DNA: TGTGCCAGCAGCTCGAGGGACAGGGGTTACGAGCAGTACTTC.

This rearrangement joins TRBV6-1 to TRBJ2-1, with D perhaps TRBD2 (5 bases). V was trimmed by 0 bases and J by 4 bases, leaving 16 bases between them. Germline V gene sequence: CDR1 MNHNS, CDR2 SASEGT. CDR3 length equals 17 residues. CDR3 sequence: CASSEAPQRRIYNEQFF. CDR3 sequence (DNA): TGTGCCAGCAGTGAAGCGCCTCAGCGGCGGATTTACAATGAGCAGTTCTTC.

This clone was counted once. The chain carries TRBV6-1 and TRBJ2-2, with D perhaps TRBD1 (5 bases). The length of the CDR3 is 14 residues. From germline, CDR1 is MNHNS and CDR2 SASEGT. Trimming took off 1 base at V and 7 bases at J, with 10 bases between the two ends. In nucleotides, the CDR3 is TGTGCCAGCAGTGAAGTATATAGGGGCGGGGAGCTGTTTTTT. The encoded protein is CASSEVYRGGELFF.

The chain employs TRBV11-3 and TRBJ2-7, with TRBD1 matching 8 bases. The CDR3 extends over 14 amino acids. The V and J ends lost 3 bases and 6 bases, in that order; junction bases with no gene match: 7. Germline assignment: CDR1 SGHNT and CDR2 YENEEA. CDR3 protein: CASSFGQGASEQYF. As DNA, the CDR3 is TGTGCCAGCAGCTTTGGACAGGGAGCTAGCGAGCAGTACTTC. Full variable domain (rest looked up from reference TRBV11-3 and TRBJ2-7): EAGVVQSPRYKIIEKKQPVAFWCNPISGHNTLYWYLQNLGQGPELLIRYENEEAVDDSQLPKDRFSAERLKGVDSTLKIQPAELGDSAVYLCASSFGQGASEQYFGPGTRLTVT.

The chain links TRBV4-1 to TRBJ2-4; possible D gene TRBD2, 6 bases. From germline, CDR1 is MGHRA and CDR2 YSYEKL. The CDR3 spans 17 residues. Trimming stripped 2 bases from V and 0 bases from J, with 14 bases between. The CDR3 nucleotides read TGCGCCAGCAGCCAACCGGGACGGGGGTTAGCCAAAAACATTCAGTACTTC. As protein: CASSQPGRGLAKNIQYF.

This rearrangement joins TRBV19 to TRBJ1-5; maybe TRBD1 (6 bases). Germline V gene data show CDR1 as LNHDA and CDR2 as SQIVND (reference sequence). Trimming pared 6 bases from V and 4 bases from J, leaving 13 bases between. This CDR3 region has 14 residues. CDR3 in DNA: TGTGCCAGTAGCGGGAGGGGGGGAAATCAGCCCCAGCATTTT. Protein sequence: CASSGRGGNQPQHF. The whole variable domain, filled in from reference TRBV19 and TRBJ1-5, reads DGGITQSPKYLFRKEGQNVTLSCEQNLNHDAMYWYRQDPGQGLRLIYYSQIVNDFQKGDIAEGYSVSREKKESFPLTVTSAQKNPTAFYLCASSGRGGNQPQHFGDGTRLSIL.

The V and J genes are TRBV9 and TRBJ2-5; a possible D gene is TRBD1 (5 bases). Trimming took 4 bases from V and 4 from J, leaving 11 bases between them. Germline values: CDR1 SGDLS, CDR2 YYNGEE. The CDR3 consists of 13 residues. CDR3 amino acids: CASSPVGVETQYF. The DNA for the CDR3 is TGTGCCAGCAGCCCGGTAGGGGTAGAGACCCAGTACTTC.